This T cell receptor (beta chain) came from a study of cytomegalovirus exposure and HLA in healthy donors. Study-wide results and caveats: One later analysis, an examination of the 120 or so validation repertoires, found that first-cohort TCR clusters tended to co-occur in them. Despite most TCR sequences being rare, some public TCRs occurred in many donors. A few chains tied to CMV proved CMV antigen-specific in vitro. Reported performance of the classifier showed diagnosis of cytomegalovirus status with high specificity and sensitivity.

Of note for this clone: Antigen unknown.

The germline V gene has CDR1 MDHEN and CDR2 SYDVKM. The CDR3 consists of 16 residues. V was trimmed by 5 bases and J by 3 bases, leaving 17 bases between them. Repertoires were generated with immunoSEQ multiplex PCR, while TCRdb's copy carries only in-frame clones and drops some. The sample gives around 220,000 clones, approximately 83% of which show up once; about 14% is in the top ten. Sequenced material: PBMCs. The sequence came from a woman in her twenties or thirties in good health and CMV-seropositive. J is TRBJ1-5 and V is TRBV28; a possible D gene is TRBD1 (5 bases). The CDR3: CASSNPGQGNNQPQHF. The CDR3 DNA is TGTGCCAGCAGTAATCCCGGGCAGGGTAACAATCAGCCCCAGCATTTT.